This T cell receptor (beta chain) was observed in a study of Graves' ophthalmopathy and Graves' hyperthyroidism. As for the study in general: Stable hyperthyroidism meant no ophthalmopathy within 18 months of follow-up. General study points: Using 13 signatures, a model distinguished ophthalmopathy from stable hyperthyroidism, reaching about 85% sensitivity and 65% to 84% specificity.

RNA transcripts were the template, and TCR beta CDR3 regions were amplified from them. RT-PCR in the first round used HTBI primers; a second-round multiplex PCR followed. Via MiXCR, TCRdb re-called the multiplex PCR reads, giving one row per CDR3 protein. The profile shows 580,000 or so distinct CDR3 sequences, under 40% of them singletons. This clonotype has at least ten counts. Antigen: not known. The CDR3 runs 13 residues. Looked up from germline, CDR1 is SEHNR and CDR2 is FQNEAQ (reference sequence). Losses at the gene ends were 6 bases for V and 7 bases for J; bases not matched to a gene: 9. The receptor was isolated from an adult man with Graves' hyperthyroidism. This chain joins TRBV7-9 and TRBJ2-7, with 7 bases identical to TRBD2. The sample comprised peripheral blood or thyroid tissue (not recorded which). CDR3 sequence reads: CASRLHTGGEQYF. The CDR3 DNA follows: TGTGCCAGCAGACTACATACGGGGGGAGAGCAGTACTTC.